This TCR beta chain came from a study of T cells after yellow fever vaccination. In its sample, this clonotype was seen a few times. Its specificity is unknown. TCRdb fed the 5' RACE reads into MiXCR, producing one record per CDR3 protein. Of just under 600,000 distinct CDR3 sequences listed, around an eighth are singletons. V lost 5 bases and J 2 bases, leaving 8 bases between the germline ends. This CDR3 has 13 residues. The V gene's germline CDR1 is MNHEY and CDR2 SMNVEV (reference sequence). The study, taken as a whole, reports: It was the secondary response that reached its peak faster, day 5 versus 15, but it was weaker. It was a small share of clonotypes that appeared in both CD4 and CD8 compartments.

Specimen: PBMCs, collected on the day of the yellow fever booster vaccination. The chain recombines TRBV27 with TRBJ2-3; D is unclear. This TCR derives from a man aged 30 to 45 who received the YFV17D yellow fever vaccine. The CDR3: CASSTWTTDTQYF. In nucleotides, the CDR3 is TGTGCCAGCAGTACCTGGACCACAGATACGCAGTATTTT.